The following is a T cell receptor beta chain sequence with its context. This record comes from a study of blood T cell repertoires in COVID-19. Study-wide context: Material from acute and convalescent COVID-19 was sourced from the United States, Italy and Spain.

With 4 bases clipped from V and 7 bases from J, the junction kept 7 bases outside the gene matches. The CDR3 consists of 15 residues. The germline CDR1 and CDR2 sequences are SGHDT and YYEEEE. Libraries were prepared by immunoSEQ multiplex PCR; TCRdb keeps only in-frame clonotypes and omits some of them. Among roughly 70,000 clones listed, more than 80% were seen once. The origin of this receptor is an elderly woman with active COVID-19. V usage is TRBV5-6 and J usage is TRBJ2-2; TRBD1 aligns across 10 bases. The sample taken for sequencing was peripheral blood. The CDR3 spells CASSRWGQGHGELFF. As DNA, the CDR3 is TGTGCCAGCAGCCGATGGGGACAGGGGCACGGGGAGCTGTTTTTT.